Following are 30 T cell receptor beta chains from one sample sequenced in a study of blood T cell repertoires in COVID-19. The table came from immunoSEQ multiplex PCR; TCRdb's copy has only in-frame clones and leaves some out. Found here are some 70,000 clones, 88% of them singletons; the top ten hold roughly 2.5%. Sequencing was done on a sample of peripheral blood. The receptors here all came from a man aged 70 or older with active or convalescent COVID-19.

The CDR3 DNA is TGTGCCAGCAGCCAAGTGGCCCTAGGGGAAACCCAGTACTTC. Translating it yields CASSQVALGETQYF. The V gene is TRBV3-1 (or the pseudogene TRBV3-2), the J gene TRBJ2-5, with D possibly matching TRBD1 (5 bases). This CDR3 is 14 amino acids long. The V gene's germline CDR1 is LGHDT and CDR2 YNNKEL (reference sequence). The V end lost 1 base, the J end lost 8 bases, and 14 bases lay between the germline ends.

The J gene is TRBJ2-2, the V gene TRBV27; 7 bases are a match to TRBD2. V lost 4 bases, J lost 1 base, and 15 bases stayed unmatched. Germline lookup yields CDR1 MNHEY and CDR2 SMNVEV (reference sequence). The CDR3 sequence is 19 residues long. CDR3 in DNA: TGTGCCAGCAGTTCCCCCGGGGGGTTAGCGCGACGGAACACCGGGGAGCTGTTTTTT. It specifies CASSSPGGLARRNTGELFF.

This chain uses TRBV25-1 with TRBJ2-7, with D tentatively TRBD2 (6 bases). V gave up 6 bases and J gave up 0 bases, with 15 bases separating them. There are 15 residues in the CDR3. The V gene's germline CDR1 is MGHDK and CDR2 SYGVNS. As DNA, the CDR3 is TGTGCCAGCAGCCTAGGCGGGACGGCCTCCTACGAGCAGTACTTC. Translation gives CASSLGGTASYEQYF.

This chain connects TRBV2 to TRBJ1-2, with 7 bases fitting TRBD1. The CDR3 covers 17 residues. CDR1 is SNHLY, CDR2 FYNNEI, per germline. The V segment lost 4 bases and the J segment 4 bases; nucleotides outside the gene matches: 15. CDR3 sequence: CASSGPPTGLGVYGYTF. CDR3 DNA sequence: TGTGCCAGCAGTGGGCCCCCGACAGGGCTGGGAGTCTATGGCTACACCTTC. The full variable domain, completed using reference TRBV2 and TRBJ1-2, is EPEVTQTPSHQVTQMGQEVILRCVPISNHLYFYWYRQILGQKVEFLVSFYNNEISEKSEIFDDQFSVERPDGSNFTLKIRSTKLEDSAMYFCASSGPPTGLGVYGYTFGSGTRLTVV.

The chain couples TRBV28 to TRBJ2-3, with 7 positions matching TRBD1. The CDR3 has 13 residues. Trimming at V came to 6 bases and at J to 6 bases, leaving 6 bases not matched to a gene. Germline-derived CDR1 and CDR2 are MDHEN and SYDVKM. The CDR3 coding sequence is TGTGCCAGCAGGACAGGGACCGGGGATACGCAGTATTTT. Translated: CASRTGTGDTQYF.

This rearrangement joins TRBV30 to TRBJ2-5; tentatively, D is TRBD2 (5 bases). The CDR3 spans 16 residues. Trimming stripped 1 base from V and 0 bases from J, with 15 bases between. Germline V CDR1 and CDR2: GTSNPN, SVGIG (reference sequence). The chain's CDR3 is CAWSGGFSTYQETQYF. In DNA, the CDR3 is TGTGCCTGGAGTGGAGGGTTTTCGACCTACCAAGAGACCCAGTACTTC.

This chain connects TRBV29-1 to TRBJ2-7, with TRBD2 identical over 9 bases. The CDR3 totals 12 residues. The V and J ends lost 6 bases and 3 bases, in that order; junction bases with no gene match: 3. The V gene's germline CDR1 is SQVTM and CDR2 ANQGSEA. The CDR3 spells CSVGAGGYEQYF. The CDR3 nucleotides read TGCAGCGTCGGAGCGGGGGGCTACGAGCAGTACTTC.

The V and J genes are TRBV7-6 and TRBJ2-3; D is possibly TRBD2 (5 bases). This CDR3 comprises 15 residues. The V and J ends lost 5 bases and 7 bases respectively, with 19 bases between them. The germline gives CDR1 SGHVS, CDR2 FNYEAQ. The CDR3 loop reads CASSPRVGELYTQYF. The CDR3 nucleotides are TGTGCCAGCAGCCCCCGGGTGGGAGAATTATATACGCAGTATTTT.

This clone was recorded only once. The genes are TRBV24-1 and TRBJ2-3; D gene uncertain. This CDR3 spans 15 amino acids. Germline V gene sequence: CDR1 KGHDR, CDR2 SFDVKD. Trimming removed 5 bases at V and 0 bases at J, with 11 bases between. The CDR3 loop is CATSVGPGSTDTQYF. The CDR3 nucleotides are TGTGCCACCAGTGTGGGTCCCGGGAGCACAGATACGCAGTATTTT.

The genes are TRBV5-1 and TRBJ2-3, with 8 bases matching TRBD2. Germline CDR1 reads SGHRS; CDR2 reads YFSETQ. The CDR3 length is 17 residues. V shed 6 bases, J shed 2 bases, and the junction held 14 bases outside the gene matches. The CDR3 sequence: CASIEGRGAHTTDTQYF. The CDR3 coding sequence is TGCGCCAGCATCGAAGGGCGGGGGGCGCATACCACAGATACGCAGTATTTT.

This clone was detected a few times. The rearrangement links TRBV5-4 to TRBJ1-5; the match to TRBD1 covers 9 bases. This CDR3 is 14 amino acids long. With 4 bases clipped from V and 5 bases from J, the junction kept 4 bases outside the gene matches. Germline lookup yields CDR1 SGHNT and CDR2 YYREEE (reference sequence). CDR3 DNA sequence: TGTGCCAGCAGCCCCGACAGGGGGGATCAGCCCCAGCATTTT. This translates into CASSPDRGDQPQHF. The full variable domain, its missing parts supplied by reference TRBV5-4 and TRBJ1-5, is ETGVTQSPTHLIKTRGQQVTLRCSSQSGHNTVSWYQQALGQGPQFIFQYYREEENGRGNFPPRFSGLQFPNYSSELNVNALELDDSALYLCASSPDRGDQPQHFGDGTRLSIL.

The CDR3 DNA sequence: TGTGCCAGCAGCTCAAGCCGTACGAATACGCAGTATTTT. Its protein product is CASSSSRTNTQYF. The chain uses TRBV11-2 and TRBJ2-3; D is uncertain. Germline V gives CDR1 SGHAT, CDR2 FQNNGV. The CDR3 is 13 amino acids. V was shortened by 4 bases and J by 7 bases, with 12 bases between the two germline ends.

The chain has TRBV2 and TRBJ1-5; D is undetermined. The ends were cut back, 4 bases at V and 5 bases at J, with 15 bases in the middle. This CDR3 is built from 15 residues. CDR1 is SNHLY and CDR2 is FYNNEI in the germline V gene. This CDR3 reads CASSAMGQTDQPQHF. CDR3 DNA: TGTGCCAGCAGTGCCATGGGCCAGACCGATCAGCCCCAGCATTTT.

V and J are TRBV11-3 and TRBJ1-1; 9 bases map to TRBD1. The V segment lost 7 bases and the J segment 4 bases; nucleotides outside the gene matches: 7. In germline, CDR1 is SGHNT, CDR2 YENEEA. CDR3 length: 14 residues. The CDR3 coding sequence is TGTGCCAGCAAACAACAGGGGGCTGTCACTGAAGCTTTCTTT. It specifies CASKQQGAVTEAFF.

The chain recombines TRBV4-1 with TRBJ1-4; TRBD1 might be the D (5 bases). Germline lookup yields CDR1 MGHRA and CDR2 YSYEKL. V was trimmed by 0 bases and J by 5 bases, leaving 13 bases between them. CDR3 length: 16 amino acids. In nucleotides, the CDR3 is TGCGCCAGCAGCCAAGATCCCCCCGGGGGGAATGAAAAACTGTTTTTT. Its translation: CASSQDPPGGNEKLFF.

This chain connects TRBV5-1 to TRBJ1-2; 7 nucleotides align to TRBD1. Per germline, CDR1 SGHRS and CDR2 YFSETQ. The CDR3 totals 15 residues. Germline trimming cut 4 bases from V and 0 bases from J; bases unmatched to any gene: 6. The CDR3 loop is CASSTSGTANYGYTF. For the CDR3, the DNA is TGCGCCAGCAGCACCTCCGGGACAGCTAACTATGGCTACACCTTC. Together with reference TRBV5-1 and TRBJ1-2, the CDR3 gives the full variable domain: KAGVTQTPRYLIKTRGQQVTLSCSPISGHRSVSWYQQTPGQGLQFLFEYFSETQRNKGNFPGRFSGRQFSNSRSEMNVSTLELGDSALYLCASSTSGTANYGYTFGSGTRLTVV.

J is TRBJ1-2 and V is TRBV2; D is possibly TRBD1 (5 bases). V dropped 6 bases and J dropped 4 bases, with 15 bases sitting between them. Germline values: CDR1 SNHLY, CDR2 FYNNEI. This CDR3 comprises 14 residues. The CDR3 spells CASSLEDISYGYTF. In DNA, the CDR3 is TGTGCCAGCAGCCTAGAGGACATTTCCTATGGCTACACCTTC.

J is TRBJ1-1 and V is TRBV29-1; perhaps TRBD1 as D (6 bases). The germline V and J ends were trimmed by 4 bases and 0 bases, with 9 bases remaining between them. Germline CDR1 SQVTM, CDR2 ANQGSEA. CDR3 size: 13 residues. The chain's CDR3 is CSVGQAMNTEAFF. The CDR3 DNA follows: TGCAGCGTTGGACAGGCGATGAACACTGAAGCTTTCTTT.

This clone was seen a handful of times. The chain is built from TRBV5-1 and TRBJ2-1; TRBD1 is a possible D gene (5 bases). This CDR3 contains 13 residues. Germline assignment: CDR1 SGHRS and CDR2 YFSETQ. V lost 0 bases and J lost 7, with 8 bases in between. DNA for the CDR3: TGCGCCAGCAGCTTGGACAGGAATAATGAGCAGTTCTTC. Translating it yields CASSLDRNNEQFF.

This chain links TRBV13 with TRBJ1-1; 10 nucleotides match TRBD1. V trimming: 1 base; J trimming: 8 bases; junction bases outside the gene matches: 7. This CDR3 spans 15 amino acids. Per germline, CDR1 PRHDT and CDR2 FYEKMQ (reference sequence). Here the CDR3 DNA reads TGTGCCAGCAGCTTAGTTTCGGGACAGGGGTTGGAAGCTTTCTTT. Its protein is CASSLVSGQGLEAFF.

This rearrangement joins TRBV19 to TRBJ1-2, with D tentatively TRBD1 (5 bases). The germline gives CDR1 LNHDA, CDR2 SQIVND (reference sequence). The CDR3 is 13 residues long. Trimming stripped 5 bases from V and 8 bases from J, with 15 bases between. CDR3 region: CASSPSRELGYTF. The CDR3 nucleotides are TGTGCCAGTAGTCCCAGCAGGGAACTCGGCTACACCTTC.

Only a few counts were recorded for this clone. The chain links TRBV19 to TRBJ2-1; 7 bases align to TRBD1. V trimming: 5 bases; J trimming: 8 bases; junction bases outside the gene matches: 9. The CDR3 contains 14 residues. Germline lookup yields CDR1 LNHDA and CDR2 SQIVND (reference sequence). The CDR3 reads CASSEYRGRDEQFF. The CDR3 DNA reads TGTGCCAGTAGTGAGTACAGGGGACGGGATGAGCAGTTCTTC.

This chain uses TRBV7-8 with TRBJ1-2, with a weak D call TRBD1 (5 bases). V lost 2 bases and J 0 bases, leaving 10 bases between the germline ends. Germline CDR1 is SGHVS and CDR2 is FQNEAQ. The CDR3 contains 15 residues. CDR3 DNA: TGTGCCAGCAGCTTAAGTAGGGGCGCTAACTATGGCTACACCTTC. Amino acid sequence: CASSLSRGANYGYTF.

The chain couples TRBV19 to TRBJ1-2; 7 positions agree with TRBD1. The CDR3 extends over 13 amino acids. The junction had 7 bases not matched to a gene; V was cut back by 5 bases and J by 7 bases. In germline, CDR1 is LNHDA, CDR2 SQIVND (reference sequence). The CDR3 protein is CASSLGTEGGYTF. The CDR3 region has the DNA TGTGCCAGTAGTCTTGGGACAGAAGGTGGCTACACCTTC.

This clone was seen once. CDR3 in DNA: TGTGCCAGCAGCGTTGAGGGTCTTCGCACAGATACGCAGTATTTT. This translates into CASSVEGLRTDTQYF. V usage is TRBV9 and J usage is TRBJ2-3; D is perhaps TRBD2 (5 bases). This CDR3 contains 15 residues. The germline V gene encodes CDR1 SGDLS and CDR2 YYNGEE. Trimming removed 2 bases at V and 1 base at J, with 11 bases between.

The V call is TRBV12-1, the J call TRBJ2-1; the tabulated D call, TRBD2, remains unverified against the DNA. TRBV12-1 is flagged as a pseudogene. The CDR3 spans 15 residues. The chain's CDR3 is CASSDGGGALNEQFF. In DNA form, the CDR3 reads TGTGCCAGCAGCGATGGCGGGGGGGCGTTGAATGAGCAGTTCTTC.

This clone was picked up one time. This chain uses TRBV12-3 or TRBV12-4 with TRBJ2-7; 8 bases fit TRBD1. The CDR3 covers 13 residues. Unmatched junction bases numbered 3, after V lost 3 bases and J lost 5 bases. The CDR3 loop reads CASSLQGADEQYF. CDR3 bases: TGTGCCAGCAGTTTGCAGGGGGCGGACGAGCAGTACTTC.

The chain has TRBV5-5 and TRBJ1-2; tentatively, D is TRBD1 (5 bases). The CDR3 contains 14 residues. V was pared by 2 bases and J by 4 bases, with 12 bases between. Germline CDR1 is SGHKS and CDR2 is YYEKEE (reference sequence). The CDR3 protein is CASSFPTEIYGYTF. The CDR3 DNA sequence: TGTGCCAGCAGCTTCCCGACAGAGATCTATGGCTACACCTTC.

The chain is built from TRBV2 and TRBJ2-1; D not certain. The CDR3 contains 17 residues. The germline gives CDR1 SNHLY, CDR2 FYNNEI. The V end was cut by 1 base, the J end by 0 bases, with 13 bases between. The DNA for the CDR3 is TGTGCCAGCAGTGAAGGGTCACTGGCGGCCTCCTACAATGAGCAGTTCTTC. It translates to CASSEGSLAASYNEQFF.

The chain joins TRBV19 to TRBJ2-5; D gene unclear. The CDR3 contains 14 residues. Germline CDR1 LNHDA, CDR2 SQIVND (reference sequence). V was shortened by 5 bases and J by 5 bases, with 15 bases between the two germline ends. CDR3 loop: CASSVRLGSETQYF. In DNA, the CDR3 is TGTGCCAGTAGTGTACGACTTGGCTCTGAGACCCAGTACTTC.